The 23 T cell receptor beta chains below all came from one sample that was sequenced in a study of cytomegalovirus exposure and HLA in healthy donors. PCR used 60 Vbeta primers and 13 Jbeta primers. Clones were sequenced by immunoSEQ multiplex PCR, and TCRdb holds only the in-frame ones, with some missing. The sample contains 150,000 to 200,000 clones, about 80% of which appear only once. The sequencing input was PBMCs. These TCRs come from a woman between 45 and 65 years old in good health and CMV-seronegative.

The chain combines TRBV28 with TRBJ1-5; D uncertain. CDR1 and CDR2 from the germline V gene are MDHEN and SYDVKM. The CDR3 is 13 amino acids. The V end lost 6 bases, the J end lost 5 bases, and 11 bases lay between the germline ends. Here the CDR3 DNA reads TGTGCCAGCAGCTTCGAGCGCGATCAGCCCCAGCATTTT. Encoded protein: CASSFERDQPQHF. Using reference TRBV28 and TRBJ1-5 for the parts outside the CDR3, the full variable domain is DVKVTQSSRYLVKRTGEKVFLECVQDMDHENMFWYRQDPGLGLRLIYFSYDVKMKEKGDIPEGYSVSREKKERFSLILESASTNQTSMYLCASSFERDQPQHFGDGTRLSIL.

The genes are TRBV11-3 and TRBJ2-3; 8 bases match TRBD1. This CDR3 is 16 amino acids long. V lost 1 base, J lost 6 bases, and 9 bases stayed unmatched. Germline CDR1 reads SGHNT; CDR2 reads YENEEA. CDR3 sequence (DNA): TGTGCCAGCAGCTTAGGCTCGACAGGGGTGCGGGATACGCAGTATTTT. It encodes CASSLGSTGVRDTQYF.

The chain couples TRBV19 to TRBJ2-5; 12 nucleotides line up with TRBD1. Trimming removed 5 bases from V and 3 bases from J; junction bases left unmatched: 7. The CDR3 length is 16 residues. CDR1 and CDR2 from the germline V gene are LNHDA and SQIVND (reference sequence). DNA of the CDR3: TGTGCCAGTAGTGCCGGGACAGGGGGCGGAGAAGAGACCCAGTACTTC. Residues: CASSAGTGGGEETQYF. Supplemented by reference TRBV19 and TRBJ2-5, the full variable domain reads DGGITQSPKYLFRKEGQNVTLSCEQNLNHDAMYWYRQDPGQGLRLIYYSQIVNDFQKGDIAEGYSVSREKKESFPLTVTSAQKNPTAFYLCASSAGTGGGEETQYFGPGTRLLVL.

The chain links TRBV6-6 to TRBJ2-7, with D possibly being TRBD2 (5 bases). V was pared by 7 bases and J by 5 bases, with 18 bases between. The CDR3 consists of 14 residues. Germline loops: CDR1 MNHNY, CDR2 SVGAGI (reference sequence). In nucleotides, the CDR3 is TGTGCCAGCACGACTAATCCTGGGGTCCACGAGCAGTACTTC. The encoded protein is CASTTNPGVHEQYF.

The gene calls are TRBV7-3 and TRBJ2-7; TRBD2 is a possible D gene (6 bases). CDR3 length: 16 residues. Germline loops: CDR1 SGHTA, CDR2 FQGTGA. Between the trimmed V and J ends, which lost 5 bases and 9 bases, there was a span of 26 bases. The CDR3 region has the DNA TGTGCCAGCAGCAGGACCGGGACTCGGGGTTACGAAGGGCAGTACTTC. It encodes CASSRTGTRGYEGQYF.

The CDR3 region has the DNA TGCAGCGTTGTTGGCCGGGGGGGCACAGATACGCAGTATTTT. Protein sequence: CSVVGRGGTDTQYF. The V gene is TRBV29-1, the J gene TRBJ2-3; 7 bases match TRBD2. The trim removed 4 bases at V and 1 base at J, leaving 5 bases unmatched. This CDR3 is 14 amino acids long. Germline assignment: CDR1 SQVTM and CDR2 ANQGSEA.

The chain employs TRBV7-2 and TRBJ1-6; 8 positions match TRBD1. Per germline, CDR1 SGHTA and CDR2 FQGNSA. CDR3 length: 12 residues. V lost 6 bases, J lost 10 bases, and 2 bases stayed unmatched. The CDR3 loop is CASRGQGSPLHF. The CDR3 coding sequence is TGTGCCAGCAGAGGACAGGGCTCACCCCTCCACTTT.

The chain couples TRBV7-3 to TRBJ2-3, with D possibly matching TRBD2 (6 bases). Germline CDR1 is SGHTA and CDR2 is FQGTGA. The CDR3 is 16 amino acids. V was trimmed by 5 bases and J by 2 bases, leaving 17 bases between them. The CDR3 DNA reads as TGTGCCAGCAGCCCTGGGAGGCTTCTATCCACAGATACGCAGTATTTT. Protein product: CASSPGRLLSTDTQYF.

The chain links TRBV5-6 to TRBJ2-2; TRBD2 aligns across 9 bases. The CDR3 totals 16 residues. Germline CDR1 is SGHDT and CDR2 is YYEEEE. V lost 5 bases to trimming and J lost 4 bases; unmatched junction nucleotides: 9. The CDR3 is CASSRRSGGVTGELFF. The CDR3 DNA follows: TGTGCCAGCAGTCGGCGTAGCGGGGGCGTCACCGGGGAGCTGTTTTTT. The whole variable domain, remainder taken from reference TRBV5-6 and TRBJ2-2, is DAGVTQSPTHLIKTRGQQVTLRCSPKSGHDTVSWYQQALGQGPQFIFQYYEEEERQRGNFPDRFSGHQFPNYSSELNVNALLLGDSALYLCASSRRSGGVTGELFFGEGSRLTVL.

This chain links TRBV5-8 with TRBJ1-4; a possible D gene is TRBD1 (5 bases). Germline values: CDR1 SGHTS, CDR2 YDEGEE. Trimming took off 0 bases at V and 8 bases at J, with 14 bases between the two ends. This CDR3 spans 15 amino acids. The DNA of the CDR3 is TGTGCCAGCAGCTTGGGGCAGGGCCTGCGGGAAAAACTGTTTTTT. Protein sequence: CASSLGQGLREKLFF.

The chain recombines TRBV29-1 with TRBJ1-2, with 11 bases fitting TRBD1. J lost 4 bases, V lost 6 bases, and 4 bases had no gene match. The length of the CDR3 is 13 residues. Germline loops: CDR1 SQVTM, CDR2 ANQGSEA. The CDR3 bases are TGCAGCGTCGGACAGGGGGCGGGCTATGGCTACACCTTC. This sequence encodes CSVGQGAGYGYTF.

There are many counts of this clone. The rearrangement joins TRBV4-1 to TRBJ1-4, with D perhaps matching TRBD1 (6 bases). The length of the CDR3 is 14 residues. Trimming took off 5 bases at V and 4 bases at J, with 11 bases between the two ends. CDR1 and CDR2 (germline): MGHRA, YSYEKL. CDR3 sequence: CASSWGPGNEKLFF. CDR3 sequence (DNA): TGCGCCAGCAGCTGGGGGCCAGGTAATGAAAAACTGTTTTTT.

This chain connects TRBV5-1 to TRBJ2-6, with 10 nucleotides matching TRBD1. There are 17 residues in the CDR3. Looked up from germline, CDR1 is SGHRS and CDR2 is YFSETQ. Germline trimming cut 0 bases from V and 3 bases from J; bases unmatched to any gene: 3. As DNA, the CDR3 is TGCGCCAGCAGCTTGGGACAGGGGGCGCTTGGGGCCAACGTCCTGACTTTC. Its translation is CASSLGQGALGANVLTF.

This clone occurred a few times. This chain joins TRBV6-4 and TRBJ2-2; D ambiguous. CDR3 length: 15 residues. The germline CDR1 and CDR2 sequences are MRHNA and SNTAGT. Between the trimmed V and J ends, which lost 3 bases and 2 bases, there was a span of 10 bases. The CDR3 region has the DNA TGTGCCAGCAGTGAAATGGGCGCTAACACCGGGGAGCTGTTTTTT. Protein product: CASSEMGANTGELFF.

In this sample, this clone turned up a few times. V and J are TRBV28 and TRBJ1-1; unclear D gene. Germline V CDR1 and CDR2: MDHEN, SYDVKM. Trimming removed 4 bases from V and 8 bases from J, with 14 bases in between. This CDR3 has 13 amino acids. CDR3 region: CASSSPNLSEAFF. The CDR3 DNA follows: TGTGCCAGCAGTTCCCCAAACTTGTCGGAAGCTTTCTTT.

V is TRBV7-2 and J is TRBJ1-2, with TRBD1 matching over 8 bases. CDR1 is SGHTA and CDR2 is FQGNSA in the germline V gene. The length of the CDR3 is 15 residues. J was trimmed by 8 bases and V by 0 bases; bases with no gene match: 8. The CDR3 spells CASSLAIQGVTGYTF. CDR3 in DNA: TGTGCCAGCAGCTTAGCGATACAGGGGGTAACCGGCTACACCTTC. The variable domain in full, with the rest retrieved from reference TRBV7-2 and TRBJ1-2, is GAGVSQSPSNKVTEKGKDVELRCDPISGHTALYWYRQSLGQGLEFLIYFQGNSAPDKSGLPSDRFSAERTGGSVSTLTIQRTQQEDSAVYLCASSLAIQGVTGYTFGSGTRLTVV.

This CDR3 is CASSRWGDSNQPQHF. The CDR3 DNA reads TGTGCCAGCAGCCGCTGGGGGGATAGCAATCAGCCCCAGCATTTT. This chain links TRBV28 with TRBJ1-5; a possible D gene is TRBD1 (5 bases). Looked up from germline, CDR1 is MDHEN and CDR2 is SYDVKM. Trimming cost V 6 bases and J 0 bases, with 12 bases left between them. The CDR3 loop spans 15 amino acids. The full variable domain, completed using reference TRBV28 and TRBJ1-5, is DVKVTQSSRYLVKRTGEKVFLECVQDMDHENMFWYRQDPGLGLRLIYFSYDVKMKEKGDIPEGYSVSREKKERFSLILESASTNQTSMYLCASSRWGDSNQPQHFGDGTRLSIL.

The chain employs TRBV6-6 and TRBJ2-7, with D uncertain. Germline values: CDR1 MNHNY, CDR2 SVGAGI (reference sequence). The CDR3 contains 13 residues. With 2 bases removed from V and 2 bases from J, the gap between germline ends came to 7 bases. CDR3 sequence (DNA): TGTGCCAGCAGTTACGGCAGGCCCTACGAGCAGTACTTC. Translating gives CASSYGRPYEQYF.

This clone was observed once. The genes are TRBV7-3 and TRBJ2-2, with a tentative D call TRBD2 (6 bases). This CDR3 region has 15 residues. Germline V gene lookup returns CDR1 SGHTA and CDR2 FQGTGA. V gave up 5 bases and J gave up 8 bases, with 18 bases separating them. In DNA, the CDR3 is TGTGCCAGCAGCCCCAGTGGGGGGAGGAATGGGGAGCTGTTTTTT. Protein product: CASSPSGGRNGELFF. Drawing the rest from reference TRBV7-3 and TRBJ2-2, the complete variable domain is GAGVSQTPSNKVTEKGKYVELRCDPISGHTALYWYRQSLGQGPEFLIYFQGTGAADDSGLPNDRFFAVRPEGSVSTLKIQRTERGDSAVYLCASSPSGGRNGELFFGEGSRLTVL.

The chain employs TRBV5-1 and TRBJ1-4, with 8 bases matching TRBD1. In germline, CDR1 is SGHRS, CDR2 YFSETQ. V lost 3 bases to trimming and J lost 7 bases; unmatched junction nucleotides: 5. This CDR3 has 14 amino acids. CDR3 sequence: CASSSDRASEKLFF. The CDR3 nucleotides read TGCGCCAGCAGCTCGGACAGGGCAAGTGAAAAACTGTTTTTT.

This chain connects TRBV28 to TRBJ2-1; 8 bases agree with TRBD2. The CDR3 contains 18 residues. In germline, CDR1 is MDHEN, CDR2 SYDVKM. V lost 5 bases and J lost 0; bases outside the gene matches: 12. This CDR3 is CASSHLQGGGSSYNEQFF. The CDR3 DNA sequence: TGTGCCAGCAGTCATTTACAGGGCGGGGGGAGCTCCTACAATGAGCAGTTCTTC.

The CDR3 coding sequence is TGTGCCAGCTCACCACTTAGCGGCTCGAACACCGGGGAGCTGTTTTTT. The encoded protein is CASSPLSGSNTGELFF. This rearrangement joins TRBV18 to TRBJ2-2; possibly TRBD2 for D (6 bases). The germline V gene encodes CDR1 KGHSH and CDR2 LQKENI. The CDR3 sequence is 16 residues long. V was trimmed by 1 base and J by 0 bases, leaving 9 bases between them.

The chain recombines TRBV12-2 with TRBJ2-3; the table's TRBD1 call for D was not verified on the DNA. TRBV12-2 is a pseudogene. The CDR3 covers 17 residues. The CDR3 bases are TGTGCAAGTCGCTCTCGACAAGGCCGATTTCTCACAGATACGCAGTATTTT. It specifies CASRSRQGRFLTDTQYF.